This T cell receptor (beta chain) emerged from a study of CD8 T cells in ankylosing spondylitis. A note on this clonotype: Antigen unknown.

Study results and limitations: Enrichment of disease-linked clones was reportedly significant in matched ankylosing spondylitis synovial fluid.

Quantitative 5'-RACE with molecular barcodes was used to make the TCR beta libraries. MiXCR was run by TCRdb on the 5' RACE reads, yielding one entry per CDR3 protein. The table records some 250,000 distinct CDR3 sequences, 20% to 30% of them present only once. Sequences were obtained from blood, either unsorted or a sorted T cell fraction (not recorded which). This receptor was taken from a male donor with ankylosing spondylitis or in good health (not recorded which).

CDR3 coding DNA: TGTGCCAGCAGTCCGGGACAGGGATGGGGCTACACCTTC. It encodes CASSPGQGWGYTF. V is TRBV12-3 or TRBV12-4 and J is TRBJ1-2; 9 bases are a match to TRBD1. The ends lost 5 bases at V and 8 bases at J; junction bases unmatched: 6. The CDR3 runs 13 residues.